The subject of this entry is one T cell receptor beta chain. Assay used: immunoSEQ multiplex PCR; TCRdb lists only in-frame clones, some missing. The sample yields 65,000 to 85,000 clones, nearly 95% seen once. This sample was taken from a study of T cell changes during pregnancy in multiple sclerosis. The CDR3 length is 13 residues. Deletions cut 7 bases from V and 8 bases from J, with 15 bases between. Germline assignment: CDR1 MDHEN and CDR2 SYDVKM. The receptor was derived from a female donor in good health, enrolled as a control in a pregnancy study. Specimen: peripheral blood, collected in the second trimester of pregnancy. J is TRBJ1-5 and V is TRBV28; D unresolved. DNA for the CDR3: TGTGCCAGCAACCGAGGAGCGTGGAAGCCCCAGCATTTT. It is translated as CASNRGAWKPQHF.